This T cell receptor beta chain is drawn from a study of cytomegalovirus exposure and HLA in healthy donors. The CDR3 extends over 17 amino acids. Trimming cost V 4 bases and J 5 bases, with 23 bases left between them. Germline lookup yields CDR1 MNHNS and CDR2 SASEGT. This clone was picked up one time. The antigen remains unidentified. Study-level points and caveats: Later on, a genetic analysis was performed. It linked a missense variant in DCLRE1C with V- and J-gene trimming of TCR beta. Analysis was performed later, and it showed HLA-associated TCR beta chains to be more clonally expanded than equally common others.

Nominally healthy donors provided the samples, though records likely missed some immune exposures. The PCR was carried out with 60 Vbeta primers and 13 Jbeta primers. Produced via immunoSEQ multiplex PCR; TCRdb's table is partial and in-frame only. The sample has over 110,000 clones; around 80% are singletons. This receptor was taken from a man aged 40-50 years in good health and CMV-seronegative. The sample taken for sequencing was PBMCs. This chain connects TRBV6-1 to TRBJ2-5; TRBD2 might be the D (6 bases). The CDR3 nucleotides read TGTGCCAGCAGTGGGCGGGACCTGACTGGACCCAGGGAGACCCAGTACTTC. Translating it yields CASSGRDLTGPRETQYF.